The 27 T cell receptor beta chains presented below share a single source sample, sequenced in a study of shared clonotypes between healthy human individuals. Profiled with immunoSEQ multiplex PCR; TCRdb holds only in-frame clones, not every one. The sample includes 1.5 million to 2.5 million clones, about 95% of them seen just once. Selected positively for CCR7 and CD45RO-negative, naive CD8 cells excluded terminally differentiated effector memory CD45RA+ cells. Sequencing was performed on naive CD8+ T cells sorted from blood. These receptor sequences come from a man aged 18-30 years in good health.

Comments on this clone: This CDR3 is also generated by other DNA sequences in the sample. The genes are TRBV27 and TRBJ1-5; D gene unclear. Trimming stripped 2 bases from V and 4 bases from J, with 12 bases between. This CDR3 has 15 amino acids. Germline V gene data show CDR1 as MNHEY and CDR2 as SMNVEV (reference sequence). CDR3: CASSLMGGSNQPQHF. In DNA, the CDR3 is TGTGCCAGCAGTTTAATGGGAGGATCAAATCAGCCCCAGCATTTT.

The count of this clone is one. The identical CDR3 is also encoded by other nucleotide sequences in the sample. J is TRBJ2-7 and V is TRBV6-5; 8 bases align to TRBD1. The CDR3 runs to 16 residues. The V segment lost 0 bases and the J segment 3 bases; nucleotides outside the gene matches: 7. The germline CDR1 and CDR2 sequences are MNHEY and SVGAGI. The CDR3, as DNA: TGTGCCAGCAGTTACTCGACAGGGGAAGACAGCTACGAGCAGTACTTC. Its translation is CASSYSTGEDSYEQYF.

The CDR3 DNA reads as TGTGCCAGCAGCCCGGGCCAGGGCATGATTACTGAGCAGTTCTTC. Its protein is CASSPGQGMITEQFF. V gene TRBV7-9 combines with J gene TRBJ2-1; weak D call: TRBD1 (5 bases). Trimming removed 5 bases at V and 9 bases at J, with 20 bases between. Germline V gene lookup returns CDR1 SEHNR and CDR2 FQNEAQ (reference sequence). CDR3 size: 15 residues.

The chain couples TRBV19 to TRBJ2-7; no reliable D call. The germline CDR1 and CDR2 sequences are LNHDA and SQIVND (reference sequence). This CDR3 has 13 residues. Trimming pared 1 base from V and 4 bases from J, leaving 8 bases between. The CDR3, as DNA: TGTGCCAGTAGTATAGGACGGATGTACGAGCAGTACTTC. It codes for CASSIGRMYEQYF.

The chain recombines TRBV7-6 with TRBJ2-5; D is undetermined. The CDR3 sequence is 16 residues long. V was shortened by 5 bases and J by 1 base, with 17 bases between the two germline ends. Germline loops: CDR1 SGHVS, CDR2 FNYEAQ. The CDR3 loop is CASSNLLHNPQETQYF. The CDR3 region has the DNA TGTGCCAGCAGCAACCTCCTCCACAACCCCCAAGAGACCCAGTACTTC.

The V gene is TRBV7-9, the J gene TRBJ1-2; D is ambiguous. The CDR3 spans 13 residues. Per the germline V gene, CDR1 is SEHNR and CDR2 is FQNEAQ (reference sequence). V was clipped by 1 base and J by 6 bases, with 9 bases between them. DNA of the CDR3: TGTGCCAGCAGCTTAGTTGGGCCGGATGGCTACACCTTC. Amino acid sequence: CASSLVGPDGYTF.

This chain uses TRBV9 with TRBJ2-3; TRBD2 aligns across 8 bases. The V segment lost 0 bases and the J segment 2 bases; nucleotides outside the gene matches: 5. From germline, CDR1 is SGDLS and CDR2 YYNGEE. CDR3 size: 16 residues. This chain's CDR3 is CASSVAAGEITDTQYF. CDR3 nucleotides: TGTGCCAGCAGCGTAGCAGCGGGAGAAATCACAGATACGCAGTATTTT.

The chain combines TRBV28 with TRBJ1-3; TRBD1 matches 7 bases. CDR1 and CDR2 from the germline V gene are MDHEN and SYDVKM. After removal of 6 bases from V and 2 bases from J, the junction contained 4 bases not matched to a gene. This CDR3 is 14 amino acids long. In DNA form, the CDR3 reads TGTGCCAGCAGCCAGGGGGGTACTGGAAACACCATATATTTT. It is translated as CASSQGGTGNTIYF.

The chain joins TRBV6-5 to TRBJ1-1; D gene unclear. The CDR3 length is 14 residues. Germline V CDR1 and CDR2: MNHEY, SVGAGI. With 6 bases removed from V and 3 bases from J, the gap between germline ends came to 14 bases. CDR3 residues: CASRYLEGYTEAFF. DNA for the CDR3: TGTGCCAGCAGGTACCTTGAAGGATACACTGAAGCTTTCTTT.

The count of this clone is one. The chain joins TRBV15 to TRBJ1-1, with TRBD1 identical over 8 bases. The germline V gene has CDR1 LNHNV and CDR2 YYDKDF (reference sequence). Trimming cost V 3 bases and J 8 bases; bases outside gene matches: 11. CDR3 size: 15 residues. The CDR3 is CATSSDRGPGREAFF. The DNA for the CDR3 is TGTGCCACCAGCAGCGACAGGGGCCCGGGGAGGGAAGCTTTCTTT.

In the case of this clone: The sample contains more than one DNA sequence encoding this CDR3. The genes are TRBV6-5 and TRBJ2-1; 13 bases match TRBD2. Per germline, CDR1 MNHEY and CDR2 SVGAGI. V shed 5 bases and J 4 bases; nucleotides not matched to a gene: 2. This CDR3 spans 15 amino acids. The chain's CDR3 is CASSPGLAGYNEQFF. In DNA, the CDR3 is TGTGCCAGCAGTCCGGGACTAGCGGGGTACAATGAGCAGTTCTTC.

The chain is built from TRBV27 and TRBJ1-5; TRBD1 might be the D (5 bases). The CDR3 totals 16 residues. V was shortened by 7 bases and J by 1 base, with 17 bases between the two germline ends. Germline CDR1 and CDR2: MNHEY and SMNVEV (reference sequence). CDR3: CASTASGSGSNQPQHF. CDR3 in DNA: TGTGCCAGCACCGCCTCAGGGAGTGGCAGCAATCAGCCCCAGCATTTT.

The chain recombines TRBV11-2 with TRBJ2-1; 9 nucleotides line up with TRBD2. The CDR3 contains 17 residues. Per the germline V gene, CDR1 is SGHAT and CDR2 is FQNNGV. V lost 0 bases, J lost 2 bases, and 5 bases stayed unmatched. The CDR3 is CASSLDVGTSPYNEQFF. DNA of the CDR3: TGTGCCAGCAGCTTAGATGTCGGGACTAGCCCCTACAATGAGCAGTTCTTC.

This clone was detected only once. The V and J genes are TRBV7-2 and TRBJ2-2; 10 bases align to TRBD2. Per germline, CDR1 SGHTA and CDR2 FQGNSA. The CDR3 length is 17 residues. The J segment lost 1 base and the V segment lost 1 base, leaving 3 bases of the junction unmatched. The CDR3 here is CASSLEGLALNTGELFF. The CDR3, as DNA: TGTGCCAGCAGCTTAGAGGGACTAGCGTTGAACACCGGGGAGCTGTTTTTT.

This chain uses TRBV2 with TRBJ1-5; TRBD1 is a possible D gene (6 bases). The CDR3 is 15 residues long. Trimming stripped 3 bases from V and 5 bases from J, with 14 bases between. Germline loops: CDR1 SNHLY, CDR2 FYNNEI. The CDR3 DNA is TGTGCCAGCAGTGAGGACAGCAACCTAGATCAGCCCCAGCATTTT. Translation: CASSEDSNLDQPQHF.

A remark on this clone: The sample has other DNA sequences that encode this CDR3 too. The gene calls are TRBV6-5 and TRBJ1-1; the D gene is possibly TRBD1 (5 bases). Germline V gene lookup returns CDR1 MNHEY and CDR2 SVGAGI. This CDR3 is 14 amino acids long. V shed 0 bases and J shed 2 bases, with 7 bases lying between them. This CDR3 reads CASSYSDSNTEAFF. CDR3 in DNA: TGTGCCAGCAGTTACTCCGACAGCAACACTGAAGCTTTCTTT.

The CDR3 sequence: CASSPHLPSGHLPYEQYF. As DNA, the CDR3 is TGTGCCAGCAGCCCCCACCTCCCTTCGGGACATTTGCCCTACGAGCAGTACTTC. The rearrangement uses TRBV7-9 and TRBJ2-7; tentatively, D is TRBD1 (6 bases). CDR3 length: 18 residues. V lost 5 bases to trimming and J lost 2 bases, with 25 bases between them. From germline, CDR1 is SEHNR and CDR2 FQNEAQ (reference sequence).

This clone was found once. A read error may account for a junction end that differs from germline. The rearrangement joins TRBV7-7 to TRBJ2-5; 10 nucleotides match TRBD1. The germline gives CDR1 SSHAT, CDR2 FNYEAQ (reference sequence). This CDR3 is 14 amino acids long. The CDR3: CASSRQGAGETQYF. In DNA form, the CDR3 reads TGTGCTAGCAGCCGACAGGGGGCAGGAGAGACCCAGTACTTC.

The V call is TRBV6-5, the J call TRBJ1-3, with D tentatively TRBD1 (5 bases). Looked up from germline, CDR1 is MNHEY and CDR2 is SVGAGI. Trimming stripped 8 bases from V and 2 bases from J, with 10 bases between. CDR3 length: 13 residues. CDR3 sequence: CASPRDPGNTIYF. The CDR3 coding sequence is TGTGCCAGCCCTAGGGACCCTGGAAACACCATATATTTT.

The chain recombines TRBV18 with TRBJ1-2; 7 positions match TRBD1. Germline V gene lookup returns CDR1 KGHSH and CDR2 LQKENI. J was trimmed by 4 bases and V by 3 bases; bases with no gene match: 17. The CDR3 consists of 18 residues. CDR3 nucleotide sequence: TGTGCCAGCTCACCGCCCGGGACAGACGGATCTTTTGGCTATGGCTACACCTTC. Translation: CASSPPGTDGSFGYGYTF.

This chain joins TRBV27 and TRBJ1-4; D uncertain. V lost 2 bases and J 8 bases, leaving 12 bases between the germline ends. CDR3 size: 14 residues. Germline V gene data show CDR1 as MNHEY and CDR2 as SMNVEV (reference sequence). Here the CDR3 reads CASSLAEIREKLFF. In nucleotides, the CDR3 is TGTGCCAGCAGTTTAGCAGAGATACGCGAAAAACTGTTTTTT.

This chain connects TRBV6-5 to TRBJ2-7; perhaps TRBD2 as D (6 bases). Trimming removed 3 bases from V and 4 bases from J, with 13 bases in between. Germline CDR1 reads MNHEY; CDR2 reads SVGAGI. The length of the CDR3 is 14 residues. CDR3 nucleotides: TGTGCCAGCAGTTATCCGGGAAGCGGGTACGAGCAGTACTTC. Translation: CASSYPGSGYEQYF.

The rearrangement links TRBV15 to TRBJ2-1; 13 nucleotides agree with TRBD2. The junction had 2 bases not matched to a gene; V was cut back by 4 bases and J by 8 bases. Per germline, CDR1 LNHNV and CDR2 YYDKDF (reference sequence). This CDR3 is built from 14 residues. The CDR3 here is CATSIGLAGDEQFF. The CDR3 nucleotides read TGTGCCACCAGCATCGGACTAGCGGGAGATGAGCAGTTCTTC.

The chain is built from TRBV6-5 and TRBJ2-7; TRBD1 is a possible D gene (5 bases). Trimming left V 0 bases short and J 2 bases short, with 14 bases between. Germline V lookup: CDR1 MNHEY, CDR2 SVGAGI. CDR3 size: 16 residues. CDR3 nucleotides: TGTGCCAGCAGTTACTCGATCGAACAGGCACCCTACGAGCAGTACTTC. This encodes CASSYSIEQAPYEQYF.

The V call is TRBV19, the J call TRBJ2-7; 7 positions match TRBD2. The CDR3 loop spans 14 amino acids. Germline loops: CDR1 LNHDA, CDR2 SQIVND (reference sequence). J gave up 0 bases and V 5 bases, and 4 bases lay outside the gene matches. The CDR3 DNA follows: TGTGCCAGTAGTCCAGGACTAGACTCCTACGAGCAGTACTTC. This translates into CASSPGLDSYEQYF.

The CDR3 DNA reads TGCGCCAGCAGCCAAGAGACAGTCACAGATACGCAGTATTTT. Residues: CASSQETVTDTQYF. The rearrangement uses TRBV4-3 and TRBJ2-3; D may be TRBD1 (5 bases). The V end lost 0 bases, the J end lost 2 bases, and 6 bases lay between the germline ends. CDR3 size: 14 residues. Germline CDR1 LGHNA, CDR2 YSLEER.

The CDR3 here is CASSLIGGEETQYF. The DNA of the CDR3 is TGTGCCAGCAGCTTAATTGGCGGGGAGGAGACCCAGTACTTC. The chain couples TRBV5-4 to TRBJ2-5, with a weak D call TRBD2 (6 bases). CDR3 length: 14 amino acids. Germline assignment: CDR1 SGHNT and CDR2 YYREEE (reference sequence). V gave up 2 bases and J gave up 5 bases, with 13 bases separating them.